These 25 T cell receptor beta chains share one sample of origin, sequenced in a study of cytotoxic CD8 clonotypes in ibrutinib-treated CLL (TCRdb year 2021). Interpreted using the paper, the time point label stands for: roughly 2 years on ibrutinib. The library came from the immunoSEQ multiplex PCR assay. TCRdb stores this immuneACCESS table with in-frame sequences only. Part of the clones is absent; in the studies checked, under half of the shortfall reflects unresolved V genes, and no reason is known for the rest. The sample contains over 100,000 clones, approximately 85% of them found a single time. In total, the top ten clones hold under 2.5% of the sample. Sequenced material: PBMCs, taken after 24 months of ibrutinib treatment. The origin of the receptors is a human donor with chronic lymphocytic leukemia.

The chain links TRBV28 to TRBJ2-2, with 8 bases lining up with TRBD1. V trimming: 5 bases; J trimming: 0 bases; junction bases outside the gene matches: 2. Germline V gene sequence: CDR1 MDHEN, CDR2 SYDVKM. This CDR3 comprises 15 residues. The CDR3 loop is CASSRGQANTGELFF. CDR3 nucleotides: TGTGCCAGCAGTAGGGGACAGGCGAACACCGGGGAGCTGTTTTTT.

CDR3 bases: TGTGCCAGCACTGGATTCCACAATGAGCAGTTCTTC. Translating it yields CASTGFHNEQFF. J is TRBJ2-1 and V is TRBV2, with D hard to call. Per the germline V gene, CDR1 is SNHLY and CDR2 is FYNNEI. V lost 7 bases and J 5 bases, leaving 9 bases between the germline ends. This CDR3 is built from 12 residues.

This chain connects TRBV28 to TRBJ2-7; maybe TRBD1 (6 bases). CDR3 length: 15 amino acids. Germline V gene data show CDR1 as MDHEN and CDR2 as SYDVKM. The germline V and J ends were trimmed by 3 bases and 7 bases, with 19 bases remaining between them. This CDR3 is CASSFWQGRPIEQYF. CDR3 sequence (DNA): TGTGCCAGCAGTTTTTGGCAGGGGCGCCCCATTGAGCAGTACTTC.

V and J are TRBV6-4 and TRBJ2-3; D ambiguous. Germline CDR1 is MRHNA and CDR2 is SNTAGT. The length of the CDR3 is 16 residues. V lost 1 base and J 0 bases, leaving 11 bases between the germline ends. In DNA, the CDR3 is TGTGCCAGCAGTGACTGGCCCCCGACTAGCACAGATACGCAGTATTTT. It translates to CASSDWPPTSTDTQYF.

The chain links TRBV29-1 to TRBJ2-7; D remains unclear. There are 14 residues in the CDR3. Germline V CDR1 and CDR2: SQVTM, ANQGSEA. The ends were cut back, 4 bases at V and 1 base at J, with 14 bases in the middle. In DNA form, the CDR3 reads TGCAGCGTTGCTTGGAAGTTTAGGTCCTACGAGCAGTACTTC. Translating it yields CSVAWKFRSYEQYF.

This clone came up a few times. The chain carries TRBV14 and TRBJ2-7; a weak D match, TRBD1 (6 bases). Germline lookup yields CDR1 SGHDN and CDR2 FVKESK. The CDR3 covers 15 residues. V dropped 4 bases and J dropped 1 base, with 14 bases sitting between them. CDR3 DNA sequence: TGTGCCAGCAGCCGGGGGACACCTGCTTCCTACGAGCAGTACTTC. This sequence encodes CASSRGTPASYEQYF.

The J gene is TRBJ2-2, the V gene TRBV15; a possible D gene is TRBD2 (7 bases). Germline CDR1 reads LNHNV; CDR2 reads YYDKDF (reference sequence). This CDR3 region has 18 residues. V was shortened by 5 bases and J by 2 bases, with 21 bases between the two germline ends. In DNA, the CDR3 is TGTGCCACCAGCGCAACAGCGCGGGGGCGCGGCAACACCGGGGAGCTGTTTTTT. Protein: CATSATARGRGNTGELFF.

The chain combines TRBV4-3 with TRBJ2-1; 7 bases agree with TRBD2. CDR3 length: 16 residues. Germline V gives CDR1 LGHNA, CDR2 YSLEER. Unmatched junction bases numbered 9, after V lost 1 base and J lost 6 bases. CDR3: CASSQALTGRANEQFF. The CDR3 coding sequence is TGCGCCAGCAGCCAAGCTTTGACTGGGAGGGCCAATGAGCAGTTCTTC.

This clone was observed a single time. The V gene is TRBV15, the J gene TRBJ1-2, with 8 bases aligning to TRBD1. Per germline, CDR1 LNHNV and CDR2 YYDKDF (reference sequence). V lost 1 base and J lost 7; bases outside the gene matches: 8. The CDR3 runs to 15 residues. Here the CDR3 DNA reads TGTGCCACCAGCAGAGGGGGACAGGTGGTTAGTGGCTACACCTTC. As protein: CATSRGGQVVSGYTF.

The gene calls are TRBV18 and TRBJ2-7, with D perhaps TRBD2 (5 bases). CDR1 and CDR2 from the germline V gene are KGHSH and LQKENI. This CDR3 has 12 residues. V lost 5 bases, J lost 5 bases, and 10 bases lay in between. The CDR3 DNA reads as TGTGCCAGCTCAGTTACTAGAAACGAGCAGTACTTC. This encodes CASSVTRNEQYF. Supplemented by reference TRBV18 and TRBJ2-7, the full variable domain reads NAGVMQNPRHLVRRRGQEARLRCSPMKGHSHVYWYRQLPEEGLKFMVYLQKENIIDESGMPKERFSAEFPKEGPSILRIQQVVRGDSAAYFCASSVTRNEQYFGPGTRLTVT.

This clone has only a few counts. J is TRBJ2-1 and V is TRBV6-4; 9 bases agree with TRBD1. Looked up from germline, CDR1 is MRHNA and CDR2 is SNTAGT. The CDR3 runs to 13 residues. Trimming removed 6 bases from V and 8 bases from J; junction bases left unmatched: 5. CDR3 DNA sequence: TGTGCCAGCAGCCAGACAGGGGGGCATGAGCAGTTCTTC. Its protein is CASSQTGGHEQFF.

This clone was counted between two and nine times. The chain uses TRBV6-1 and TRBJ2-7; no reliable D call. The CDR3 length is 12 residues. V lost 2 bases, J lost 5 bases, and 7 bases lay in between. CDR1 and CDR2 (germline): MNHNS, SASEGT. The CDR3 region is CASSELRDEQYF. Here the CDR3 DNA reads TGTGCCAGCAGTGAACTTCGGGACGAGCAGTACTTC.

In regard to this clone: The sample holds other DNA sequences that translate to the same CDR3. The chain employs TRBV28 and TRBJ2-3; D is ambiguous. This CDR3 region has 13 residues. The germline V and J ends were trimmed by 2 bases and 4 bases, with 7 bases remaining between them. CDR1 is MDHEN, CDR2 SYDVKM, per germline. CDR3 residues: CASSLPGSDTQYF. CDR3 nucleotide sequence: TGTGCCAGCAGTTTACCCGGGTCAGATACGCAGTATTTT.

CDR3 in DNA: TGTGCCAGCAGCGCGGAAGGTCAAGCTTTCTTT. This translates into CASSAEGQAFF. The V call is TRBV13, the J call TRBJ1-1; no firm D call. The CDR3 sequence is 11 residues long. Germline V lookup: CDR1 PRHDT, CDR2 FYEKMQ (reference sequence). Trimming left V 5 bases short and J 9 bases short, with 10 bases between.

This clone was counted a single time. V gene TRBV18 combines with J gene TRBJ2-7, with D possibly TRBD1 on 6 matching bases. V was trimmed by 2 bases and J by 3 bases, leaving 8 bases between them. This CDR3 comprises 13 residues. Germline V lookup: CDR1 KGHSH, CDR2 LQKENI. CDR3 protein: CASSPTQGYEQYF. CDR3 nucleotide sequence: TGTGCCAGCTCACCAACACAGGGCTACGAGCAGTACTTC.

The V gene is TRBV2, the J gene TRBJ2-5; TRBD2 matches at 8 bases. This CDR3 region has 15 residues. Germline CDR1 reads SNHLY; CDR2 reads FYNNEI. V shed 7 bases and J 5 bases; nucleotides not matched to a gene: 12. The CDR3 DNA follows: TGTGCCAGCAAAGGGACTAGAGTTACTCGGGAGACCCAGTACTTC. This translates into CASKGTRVTRETQYF.

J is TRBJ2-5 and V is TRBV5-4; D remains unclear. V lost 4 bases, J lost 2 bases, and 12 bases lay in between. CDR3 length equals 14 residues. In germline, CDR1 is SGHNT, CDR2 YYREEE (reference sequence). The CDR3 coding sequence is TGTGCCAGCAGCCTCAACGGGCGACAAGAGACCCAGTACTTC. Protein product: CASSLNGRQETQYF.

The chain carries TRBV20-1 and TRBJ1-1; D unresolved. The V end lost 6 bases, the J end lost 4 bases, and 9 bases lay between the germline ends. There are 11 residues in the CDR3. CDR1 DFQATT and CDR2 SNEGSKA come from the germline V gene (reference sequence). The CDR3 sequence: CSAPGSTEAFF. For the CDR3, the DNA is TGCAGTGCCCCGGGGAGCACTGAAGCTTTCTTT.

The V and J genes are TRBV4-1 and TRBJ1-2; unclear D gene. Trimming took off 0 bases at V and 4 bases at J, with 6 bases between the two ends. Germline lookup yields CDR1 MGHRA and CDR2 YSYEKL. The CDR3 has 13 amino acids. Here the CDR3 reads CASSQETLYGYTF. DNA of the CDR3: TGCGCCAGCAGCCAAGAAACCCTCTATGGCTACACCTTC.

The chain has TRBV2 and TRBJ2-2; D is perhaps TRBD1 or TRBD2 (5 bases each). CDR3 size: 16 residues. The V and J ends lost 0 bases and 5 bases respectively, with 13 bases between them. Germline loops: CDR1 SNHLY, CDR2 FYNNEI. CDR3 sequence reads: CASSEAGWGKTGELFF. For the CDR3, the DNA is TGTGCCAGCAGTGAAGCGGGGTGGGGGAAGACCGGGGAGCTGTTTTTT.

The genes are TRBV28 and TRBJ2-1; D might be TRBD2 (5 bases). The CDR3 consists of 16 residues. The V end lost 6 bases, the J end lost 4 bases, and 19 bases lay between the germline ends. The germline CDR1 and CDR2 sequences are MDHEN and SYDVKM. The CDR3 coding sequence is TGTGCCAGCAGCTATGGAGGCACATTGTGGTACAATGAGCAGTTCTTC. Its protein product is CASSYGGTLWYNEQFF.

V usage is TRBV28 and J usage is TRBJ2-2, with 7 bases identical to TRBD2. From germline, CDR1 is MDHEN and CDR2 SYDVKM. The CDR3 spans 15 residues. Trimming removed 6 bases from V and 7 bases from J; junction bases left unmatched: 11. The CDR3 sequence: CASRKYPRGVGELFF. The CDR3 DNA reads TGTGCCAGCAGAAAATACCCCCGGGGGGTCGGGGAGCTGTTTTTT.

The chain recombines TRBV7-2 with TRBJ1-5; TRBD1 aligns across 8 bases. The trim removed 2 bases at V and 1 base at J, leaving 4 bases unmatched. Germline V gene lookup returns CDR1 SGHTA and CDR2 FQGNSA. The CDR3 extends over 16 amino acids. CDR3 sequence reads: CASSLMRTGSNQPQHF. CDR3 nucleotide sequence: TGTGCCAGCAGCTTAATGCGGACAGGGAGCAATCAGCCCCAGCATTTT.

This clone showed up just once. CDR3 amino acids: CSALKDRSSYEQYF. The CDR3 DNA reads TGCAGCGCCTTGAAAGATCGCAGCTCCTACGAGCAGTACTTC. V and J are TRBV29-1 and TRBJ2-7; D is uncertain. The CDR3 runs 14 residues. CDR1 SQVTM and CDR2 ANQGSEA come from the germline V gene. V was trimmed by 7 bases and J by 0 bases, leaving 16 bases between them.

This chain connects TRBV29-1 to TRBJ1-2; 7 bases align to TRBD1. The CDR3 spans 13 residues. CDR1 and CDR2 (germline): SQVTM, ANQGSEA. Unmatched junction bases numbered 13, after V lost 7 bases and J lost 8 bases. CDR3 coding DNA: TGCAGCGGTAAACAGGGGCTCGACCAGGGCTACACCTTC. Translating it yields CSGKQGLDQGYTF.